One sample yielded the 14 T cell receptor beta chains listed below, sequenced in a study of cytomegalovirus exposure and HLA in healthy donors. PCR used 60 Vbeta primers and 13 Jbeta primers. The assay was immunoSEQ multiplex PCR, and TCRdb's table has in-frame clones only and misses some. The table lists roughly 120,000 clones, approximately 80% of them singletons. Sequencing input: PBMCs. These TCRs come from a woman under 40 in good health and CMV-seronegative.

CDR3 amino acids: CATGTSGSPSSYNEQFF. The CDR3 DNA is TGCGCCACCGGGACTAGCGGGAGCCCGAGCTCCTACAATGAGCAGTTCTTC. The chain recombines TRBV10-1 with TRBJ2-1; 14 nucleotides line up with TRBD2. This CDR3 is built from 17 residues. The germline gives CDR1 WNHNN, CDR2 SYGVQD (reference sequence). J was trimmed by 0 bases and V by 10 bases; bases with no gene match: 8.

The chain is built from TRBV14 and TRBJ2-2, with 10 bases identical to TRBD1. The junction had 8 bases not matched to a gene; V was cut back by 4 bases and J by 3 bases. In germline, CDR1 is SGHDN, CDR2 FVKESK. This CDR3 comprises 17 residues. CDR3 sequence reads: CASSPPTGGLYTGELFF. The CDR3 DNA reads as TGTGCCAGCAGCCCACCGACAGGGGGCTTGTACACCGGGGAGCTGTTTTTT.

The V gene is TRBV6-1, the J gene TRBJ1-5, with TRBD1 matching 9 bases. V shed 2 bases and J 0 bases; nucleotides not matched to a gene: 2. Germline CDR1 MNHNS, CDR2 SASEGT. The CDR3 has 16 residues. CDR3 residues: CASSEKDRGSNQPQHF. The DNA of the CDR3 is TGTGCCAGCAGTGAAAAGGACAGGGGTAGCAATCAGCCCCAGCATTTT.

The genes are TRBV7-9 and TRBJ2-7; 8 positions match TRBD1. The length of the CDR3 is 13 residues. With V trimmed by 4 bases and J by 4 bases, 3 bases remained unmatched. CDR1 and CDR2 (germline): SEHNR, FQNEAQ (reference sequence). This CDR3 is CASSSGGSYEQYF. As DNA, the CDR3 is TGTGCCAGCAGCTCAGGGGGCTCTTACGAGCAGTACTTC. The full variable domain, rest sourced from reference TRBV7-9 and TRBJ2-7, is DTGVSQNPRHKITKRGQNVTFRCDPISEHNRLYWYRQTLGQGPEFLTYFQNEAQLEKSRLLSDRFSAERPKGSFSTLEIQRTEQGDSAMYLCASSSGGSYEQYFGPGTRLTVT.

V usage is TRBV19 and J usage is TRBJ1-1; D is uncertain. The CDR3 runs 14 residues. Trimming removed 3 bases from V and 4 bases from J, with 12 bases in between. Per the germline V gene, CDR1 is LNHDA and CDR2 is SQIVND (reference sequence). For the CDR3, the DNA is TGTGCCAGTAGTATTCCTGGACTGGGCACTGAAGCTTTCTTT. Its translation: CASSIPGLGTEAFF.

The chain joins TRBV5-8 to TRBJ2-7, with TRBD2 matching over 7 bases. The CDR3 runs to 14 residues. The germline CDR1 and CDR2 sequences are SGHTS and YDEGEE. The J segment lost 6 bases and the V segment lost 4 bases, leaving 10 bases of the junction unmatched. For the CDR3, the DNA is TGTGCCAGCAGCCCCCGTGGAGGGAGGGGCGAGCAGTACTTC. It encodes CASSPRGGRGEQYF.

The CDR3: CATSRILPGLAGGIQETQYF. The CDR3 bases are TGTGCCACCAGCAGAATATTACCGGGACTAGCGGGAGGGATCCAAGAGACCCAGTACTTC. This chain uses TRBV15 with TRBJ2-5; TRBD2 agrees at 16 bases. V shed 2 bases, J shed 1 base, and the junction held 10 bases outside the gene matches. The V gene's germline CDR1 is LNHNV and CDR2 YYDKDF (reference sequence). CDR3 length equals 20 residues.

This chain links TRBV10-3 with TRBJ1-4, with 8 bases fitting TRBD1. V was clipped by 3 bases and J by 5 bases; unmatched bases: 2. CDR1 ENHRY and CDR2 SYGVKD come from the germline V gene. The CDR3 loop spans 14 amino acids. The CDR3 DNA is TGTGCCATCAGTGAACAGGGGGGGAATGAAAAACTGTTTTTT. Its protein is CAISEQGGNEKLFF.

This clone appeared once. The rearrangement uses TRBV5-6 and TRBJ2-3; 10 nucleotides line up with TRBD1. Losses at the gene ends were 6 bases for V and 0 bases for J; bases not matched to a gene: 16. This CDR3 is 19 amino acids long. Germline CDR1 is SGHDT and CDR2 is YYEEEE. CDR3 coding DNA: TGTGCCAGCACCCGGATTCGACAGGGGGCGCGATCTAGCACAGATACGCAGTATTTT. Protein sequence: CASTRIRQGARSSTDTQYF.

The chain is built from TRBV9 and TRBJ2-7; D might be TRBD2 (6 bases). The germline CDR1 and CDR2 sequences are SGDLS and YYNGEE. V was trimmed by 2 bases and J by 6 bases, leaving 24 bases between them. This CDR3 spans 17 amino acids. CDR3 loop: CASSVSFGTPNRCEQYF. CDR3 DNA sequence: TGTGCCAGCAGCGTCAGCTTTGGGACTCCTAATCGTTGCGAGCAGTACTTC.

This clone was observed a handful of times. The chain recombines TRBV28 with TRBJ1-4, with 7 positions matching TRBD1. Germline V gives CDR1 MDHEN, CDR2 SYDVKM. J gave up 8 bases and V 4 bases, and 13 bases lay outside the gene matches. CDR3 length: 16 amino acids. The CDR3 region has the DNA TGTGCCAGCAGTTCAGAGGGACAGCTCTTTGGGGAAAAACTGTTTTTT. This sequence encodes CASSSEGQLFGEKLFF.

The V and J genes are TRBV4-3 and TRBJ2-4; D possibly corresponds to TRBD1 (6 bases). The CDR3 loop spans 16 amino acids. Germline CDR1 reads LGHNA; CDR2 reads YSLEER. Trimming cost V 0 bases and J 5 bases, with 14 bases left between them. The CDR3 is CASSQDLAGAENIQYF. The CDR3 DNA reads TGCGCCAGCAGCCAAGATCTTGCAGGGGCCGAAAACATTCAGTACTTC.

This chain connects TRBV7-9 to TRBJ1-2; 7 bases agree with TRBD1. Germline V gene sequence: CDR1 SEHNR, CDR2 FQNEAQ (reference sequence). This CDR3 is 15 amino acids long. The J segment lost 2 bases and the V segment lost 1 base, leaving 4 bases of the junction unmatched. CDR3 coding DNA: TGTGCCAGCAGCTTAGGACAGGGCCTAAACTATGGCTACACCTTC. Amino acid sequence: CASSLGQGLNYGYTF.

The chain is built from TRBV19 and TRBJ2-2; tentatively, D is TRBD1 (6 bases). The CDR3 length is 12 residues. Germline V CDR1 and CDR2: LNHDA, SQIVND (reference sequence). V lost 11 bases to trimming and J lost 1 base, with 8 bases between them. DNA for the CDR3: TGTGCCTCAGGGGTGAACACCGGGGAGCTGTTTTTT. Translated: CASGVNTGELFF.